This T cell receptor (beta chain) was identified in a study of radiation and T cells in renal cell carcinoma. The time point is: blood 4 weeks post-SBRT, at nephrectomy. Treatment described: 15 Gy SBRT to primary tumor, nephrectomy 4 weeks later. TCRdb's table, derived via immunoSEQ multiplex PCR, lists solely in-frame clones and lacks some. The sample contains roughly 92,000 clones, 70% to 85% of which appear only once. The sample holds a few counts of this clone. The CDR3 runs to 15 residues. V was clipped by 2 bases and J by 2 bases, with 12 bases between them. From germline, CDR1 is LNHDA and CDR2 SQIVND (reference sequence).

Sequencing used blood, obtained from a patient whose treatment included radiotherapy and nephrectomy. The V gene is TRBV19, the J gene TRBJ2-5, with D unresolved. This clonotype was sampled from a man in his 60s with renal cell carcinoma. The CDR3 sequence is CASSINVGSQETQYF. The CDR3 nucleotides read TGTGCCAGTAGTATAAACGTTGGGTCACAAGAGACCCAGTACTTC.